These 19 T cell receptor beta chains share one sample of origin, sequenced in a study of T cells in Graves' hyperthyroidism and ophthalmopathy. What was amplified from RNA transcripts were TCR beta CDR3 regions. When the TCR CDR3 underwent first-round RT-PCR, the HTBI primer set was used. TCRdb re-analysed the multiplex PCR reads in MiXCR, keeping a single row per CDR3 protein. The sample shows 750,000 to 900,000 distinct CDR3 sequences, 35% to 40% of them seen only once. The sequencing sample was made of blood. The receptors shown here come from a man aged 18 to 35 with Graves' hyperthyroidism.

This clonotype was seen a handful of times. The chain has TRBV11-2 and TRBJ2-7; 9 bases align to TRBD1. The trim removed 5 bases at V and 2 bases at J, leaving 7 bases unmatched. From germline, CDR1 is SGHAT and CDR2 FQNNGV. The CDR3 length is 15 residues. CDR3 DNA: TGTGCCAGCAGCCTACGGGGGACAGGGACCTACGAGCAGTACTTC. Its protein product is CASSLRGTGTYEQYF.

The gene calls are TRBV2 and TRBJ2-1; the D call may be TRBD1 or TRBD2 (5 bases each). V shed 1 base and J shed 5 bases, with 9 bases lying between them. Germline loops: CDR1 SNHLY, CDR2 FYNNEI. This CDR3 contains 14 residues. The chain's CDR3 is CASSEGQGDNEQFF. Written as DNA, the CDR3 is TGTGCCAGCAGTGAAGGTCAGGGAGACAATGAGCAGTTCTTC.

This clonotype was picked up many times. The chain carries TRBV24-1 and TRBJ2-7, with D perhaps TRBD2 (5 bases). Germline V gives CDR1 KGHDR, CDR2 SFDVKD. The CDR3 is 11 residues long. Trimming left V 6 bases short and J 6 bases short, with 8 bases between. Here the CDR3 DNA reads TGTGCCACCAGTTTCCGGGGCGAGCAGTACTTC. Translation gives CATSFRGEQYF.

This clonotype was seen a handful of times. The genes are TRBV20-1 and TRBJ1-1; D might be TRBD1 (5 bases). This CDR3 is built from 15 residues. With 0 bases removed from V and 3 bases from J, the gap between germline ends came to 14 bases. Germline V gene data show CDR1 as DFQATT and CDR2 as SNEGSKA (reference sequence). Written as DNA, the CDR3 is TGCAGTGCTAGAGATCAATCGGGGCGGGACACTGAAGCTTTCTTT. It encodes CSARDQSGRDTEAFF.

Worth noting for this clonotype: A read error is possible here, since a much larger clone lies one base away. This sequence joins TRBV20-1 and TRBJ1-1; D not certain. CDR1 and CDR2 from the germline V gene are DFQATT and SNEGSKA (reference sequence). The CDR3 length is 11 residues. Between the trimmed V and J ends, which lost 3 bases and 5 bases, there was a span of 7 bases. CDR3 loop: CSASWATEAFF. Written as DNA, the CDR3 is TGCAGTGCTAGCTGGGCGACTGAAGCTTTCTTT.

The chain recombines TRBV12-3 or TRBV12-4 with TRBJ1-5; 8 bases are shared with TRBD1. The CDR3 spans 15 residues. Trimming at V came to 6 bases and at J to 1 base, leaving 5 bases not matched to a gene. This chain's CDR3 is CASRGQASSNQPQHF. In DNA, the CDR3 is TGTGCCAGCAGGGGACAGGCCTCGAGCAATCAGCCCCAGCATTTT.

This clonotype was detected only once. The chain links TRBV9 to TRBJ2-7, with 10 nucleotides matching TRBD2. Germline V gene sequence: CDR1 SGDLS, CDR2 YYNGEE. J was trimmed by 7 bases and V by 3 bases; bases with no gene match: 7. CDR3 length equals 14 residues. The CDR3 sequence is CASSEGAGGLEQYF. CDR3 coding DNA: TGTGCCAGCAGCGAAGGAGCGGGGGGGCTTGAGCAGTACTTC. Using reference TRBV9 and TRBJ2-7 for the parts outside the CDR3, the full variable domain is DSGVTQTPKHLITATGQRVTLRCSPRSGDLSVYWYQQSLDQGLQFLIQYYNGEERAKGNILERFSAQQFPDLHSELNLSSLELGDSALYFCASSEGAGGLEQYFGPGTRLTVT.

V gene TRBV6-5 combines with J gene TRBJ1-2; D unresolved. Trimming stripped 6 bases from V and 4 bases from J, with 27 bases between. The germline gives CDR1 MNHEY, CDR2 SVGAGI. The CDR3 extends over 18 amino acids. The CDR3 DNA reads TGTGCCAGCAGCCCCCGAGGGAGGCCGTTGCCGTCTTTCTATGGCTACACCTTC. It yields the protein CASSPRGRPLPSFYGYTF.

The gene calls are TRBV27 and TRBJ2-7; D may be TRBD2 (6 bases). V was pared by 6 bases and J by 7 bases, with 10 bases between. Germline V CDR1 and CDR2: MNHEY, SMNVEV (reference sequence). This CDR3 spans 11 amino acids. DNA for the CDR3: TGTGCCAGCAGACAACGGGGGGAGCAGTACTTC. Translation: CASRQRGEQYF.

The CDR3 sequence: CSARPQGDGYTF. The CDR3, as DNA: TGCAGTGCTAGACCCCAGGGAGATGGCTACACCTTC. The J gene is TRBJ1-2, the V gene TRBV20-1; possible D gene TRBD1, 5 bases. V lost 2 bases, J lost 6 bases, and 10 bases lay in between. This CDR3 has 12 residues. The germline V gene has CDR1 DFQATT and CDR2 SNEGSKA (reference sequence).

A few counts support this clonotype. This chain uses TRBV20-1 with TRBJ2-7, with TRBD1 identical over 7 bases. With 1 base clipped from V and 0 bases from J, the junction kept 3 bases outside the gene matches. The CDR3 is made up of 14 amino acids. Looked up from germline, CDR1 is DFQATT and CDR2 is SNEGSKA (reference sequence). The CDR3 reads CSARGDSSSYEQYF. CDR3 in DNA: TGCAGTGCTAGAGGGGACAGTAGCTCCTACGAGCAGTACTTC.

The chain links TRBV5-1 to TRBJ1-2; possibly TRBD1 for D (5 bases). Germline CDR1 is SGHRS and CDR2 is YFSETQ. V was shortened by 0 bases and J by 12 bases, with 18 bases between the two germline ends. The CDR3 sequence is 14 residues long. CDR3 loop: CASSLARGTEGHTF. CDR3 nucleotide sequence: TGCGCCAGCAGCTTGGCGCGCGGGACGGAAGGCCACACCTTC.

This clonotype showed up just a few times. The rearrangement links TRBV5-1 to TRBJ1-1; 9 bases are a match to TRBD1. The CDR3 sequence is 16 residues long. Unmatched junction bases numbered 7, after V lost 1 base and J lost 3 bases. Germline V lookup: CDR1 SGHRS, CDR2 YFSETQ. The CDR3 region is CASSLPMGQGDTEAFF. The CDR3 nucleotides are TGCGCCAGCAGCTTGCCGATGGGACAGGGCGACACTGAAGCTTTCTTT.

The chain uses TRBV9 and TRBJ2-7, with D possibly matching TRBD1 (7 bases). Germline V gene data show CDR1 as SGDLS and CDR2 as YYNGEE. The V end lost 0 bases, the J end lost 5 bases, and 15 bases lay between the germline ends. The CDR3 is 15 residues long. This CDR3 reads CASSVGVTGEDEQYF. CDR3 coding DNA: TGTGCCAGCAGCGTAGGGGTAACAGGGGAGGACGAGCAGTACTTC. The full variable domain, its missing parts supplied by reference TRBV9 and TRBJ2-7, is DSGVTQTPKHLITATGQRVTLRCSPRSGDLSVYWYQQSLDQGLQFLIQYYNGEERAKGNILERFSAQQFPDLHSELNLSSLELGDSALYFCASSVGVTGEDEQYFGPGTRLTVT.

The chain joins TRBV25-1 to TRBJ1-4; possibly TRBD1 for D (6 bases). From germline, CDR1 is MGHDK and CDR2 SYGVNS. Deletions cut 11 bases from V and 6 bases from J, with 19 bases between. This CDR3 region has 14 residues. The CDR3 spells CAAGQSRGDEKLFF. The DNA for the CDR3 is TGTGCCGCTGGACAGTCTCGAGGGGATGAAAAACTGTTTTTT.

The V call is TRBV12-3 or TRBV12-4, the J call TRBJ1-5; 8 positions match TRBD1. V lost 6 bases, J lost 3 bases, and 7 bases stayed unmatched. This CDR3 contains 15 residues. The CDR3 region is CASSWTGRNNQPQHF. The CDR3 DNA is TGTGCCAGCAGCTGGACAGGGAGGAACAATCAGCCCCAGCATTTT.

The CDR3 nucleotides are TGTGCCAGTAGTATGACAGGGTTTGGCACTGAAGCTTTCTTT. It codes for CASSMTGFGTEAFF. The chain combines TRBV19 with TRBJ1-1; the match to TRBD1 covers 7 bases. The CDR3 has 14 amino acids. The trim removed 3 bases at V and 4 bases at J, leaving 5 bases unmatched. Germline V gene sequence: CDR1 LNHDA, CDR2 SQIVND (reference sequence). The full variable domain, with the rest looked up from reference TRBV19 and TRBJ1-1, is DGGITQSPKYLFRKEGQNVTLSCEQNLNHDAMYWYRQDPGQGLRLIYYSQIVNDFQKGDIAEGYSVSREKKESFPLTVTSAQKNPTAFYLCASSMTGFGTEAFFGQGTRLTVV.

The chain recombines TRBV5-1 with TRBJ1-4, with a weak D call TRBD1 (5 bases). The V gene's germline CDR1 is SGHRS and CDR2 YFSETQ. The CDR3 has 13 amino acids. Between the trimmed V and J ends, which lost 3 bases and 5 bases, there was a span of 8 bases. Here the CDR3 DNA reads TGCGCCAGCAGCTCGCACAGGAATGAAAAACTGTTTTTT. Protein: CASSSHRNEKLFF. Together with reference TRBV5-1 and TRBJ1-4, the CDR3 gives the full variable domain: KAGVTQTPRYLIKTRGQQVTLSCSPISGHRSVSWYQQTPGQGLQFLFEYFSETQRNKGNFPGRFSGRQFSNSRSEMNVSTLELGDSALYLCASSSHRNEKLFFGSGTQLSVL.

Of note for this clonotype: An end of the junction differs from the germline gene, which may be a read error. The gene calls are TRBV7-6 and TRBJ2-7; tentative D call: TRBD2 (5 bases). CDR3 length equals 13 residues. The V gene's germline CDR1 is SGHVS and CDR2 FNYEAQ. The CDR3, as DNA: TGTGTCAGCAGCTTAGCGTCTAGCTACGAGCAGTACTTC. Amino acids: CVSSLASSYEQYF.